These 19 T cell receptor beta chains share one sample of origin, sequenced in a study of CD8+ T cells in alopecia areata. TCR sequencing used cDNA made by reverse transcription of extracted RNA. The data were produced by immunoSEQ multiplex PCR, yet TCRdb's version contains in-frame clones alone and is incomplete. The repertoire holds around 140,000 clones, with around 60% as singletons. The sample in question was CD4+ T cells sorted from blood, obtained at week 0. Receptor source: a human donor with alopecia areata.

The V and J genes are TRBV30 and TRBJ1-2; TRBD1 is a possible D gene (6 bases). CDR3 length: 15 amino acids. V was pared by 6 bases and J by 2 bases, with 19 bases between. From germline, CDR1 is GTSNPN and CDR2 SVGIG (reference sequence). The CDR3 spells CACLMGGAENYGYTF. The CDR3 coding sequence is TGTGCCTGCCTCATGGGGGGGGCGGAAAACTATGGCTACACCTTC.

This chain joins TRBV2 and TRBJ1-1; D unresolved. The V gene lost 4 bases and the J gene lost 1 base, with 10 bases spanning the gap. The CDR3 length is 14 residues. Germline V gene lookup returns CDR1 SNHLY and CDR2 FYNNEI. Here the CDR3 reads CASSVGLENTEAFF. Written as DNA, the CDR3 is TGTGCCAGCAGTGTAGGCCTTGAGAACACTGAAGCTTTCTTT.

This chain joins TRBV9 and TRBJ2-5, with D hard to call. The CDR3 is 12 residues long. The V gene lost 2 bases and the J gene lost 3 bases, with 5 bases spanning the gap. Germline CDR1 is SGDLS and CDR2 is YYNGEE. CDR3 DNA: TGTGCCAGCAGCGTGGATAAAGAGACCCAGTACTTC. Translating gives CASSVDKETQYF.

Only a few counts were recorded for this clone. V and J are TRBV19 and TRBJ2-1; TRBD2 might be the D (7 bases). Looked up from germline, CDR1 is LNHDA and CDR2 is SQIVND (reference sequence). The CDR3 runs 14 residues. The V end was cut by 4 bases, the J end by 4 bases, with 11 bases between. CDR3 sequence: CASSKGGRYNEQFF. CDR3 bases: TGTGCCAGTAGTAAGGGGGGGCGTTACAATGAGCAGTTCTTC.

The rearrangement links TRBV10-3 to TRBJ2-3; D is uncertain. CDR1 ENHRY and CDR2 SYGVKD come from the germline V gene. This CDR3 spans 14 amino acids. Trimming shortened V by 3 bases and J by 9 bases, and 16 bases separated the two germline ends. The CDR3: CAISDPTRTATQYF. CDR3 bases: TGTGCCATCAGTGACCCAACTCGGACGGCCACGCAGTATTTT.

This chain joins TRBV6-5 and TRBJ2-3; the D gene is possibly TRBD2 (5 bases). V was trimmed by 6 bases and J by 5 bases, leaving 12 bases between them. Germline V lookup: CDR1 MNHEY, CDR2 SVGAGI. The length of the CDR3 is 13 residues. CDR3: CASRRTGRDTQYF. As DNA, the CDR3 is TGTGCCAGCAGGCGGACTGGGCGAGATACGCAGTATTTT.

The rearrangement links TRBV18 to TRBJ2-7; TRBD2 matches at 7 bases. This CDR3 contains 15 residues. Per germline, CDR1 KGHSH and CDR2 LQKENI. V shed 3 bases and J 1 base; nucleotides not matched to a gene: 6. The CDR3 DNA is TGTGCCAGCTCACCCCCCCAGCGGGGATCCTACGAGCAGTACTTC. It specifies CASSPPQRGSYEQYF.

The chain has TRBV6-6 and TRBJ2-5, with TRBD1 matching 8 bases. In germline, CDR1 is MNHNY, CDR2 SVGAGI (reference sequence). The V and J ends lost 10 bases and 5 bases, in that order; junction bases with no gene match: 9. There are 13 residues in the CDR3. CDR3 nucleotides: TGTGCCACCGGACAGGGTCTAGGGGAGACCCAGTACTTC. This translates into CATGQGLGETQYF.

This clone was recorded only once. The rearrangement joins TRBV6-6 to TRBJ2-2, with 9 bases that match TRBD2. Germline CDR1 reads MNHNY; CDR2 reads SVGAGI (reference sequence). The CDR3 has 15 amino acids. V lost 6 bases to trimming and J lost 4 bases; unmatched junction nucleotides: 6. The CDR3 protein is CASRESRGGTGELFF. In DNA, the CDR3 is TGTGCCAGCAGAGAATCGCGGGGGGGCACCGGGGAGCTGTTTTTT.

The CDR3 sequence is CASSFHGTGFTVNTEAFF. The CDR3 nucleotides read TGTGCCAGCAGCTTTCACGGGACAGGATTTACGGTGAACACTGAAGCTTTCTTT. The genes are TRBV7-2 and TRBJ1-1, with 8 bases aligning to TRBD1. This CDR3 contains 18 residues. Losses at the gene ends were 3 bases for V and 0 bases for J; bases not matched to a gene: 12. The V gene's germline CDR1 is SGHTA and CDR2 FQGNSA.

DNA of the CDR3: TGCAGCGTCAAGGACAGGTCGAGCACCGGGGAGCTGTTTTTT. Protein: CSVKDRSSTGELFF. This sequence joins TRBV29-1 and TRBJ2-2, with 7 positions matching TRBD1. Germline V gives CDR1 SQVTM, CDR2 ANQGSEA. The CDR3 spans 14 residues. Trimming at V came to 6 bases and at J to 4 bases, leaving 8 bases not matched to a gene.

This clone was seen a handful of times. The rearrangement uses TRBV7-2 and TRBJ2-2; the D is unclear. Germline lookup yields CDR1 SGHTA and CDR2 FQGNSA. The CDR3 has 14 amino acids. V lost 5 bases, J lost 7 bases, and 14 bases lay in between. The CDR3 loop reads CASSQSLAGGELFF. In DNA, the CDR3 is TGTGCCAGCAGCCAGTCCTTAGCCGGCGGGGAGCTGTTTTTT.

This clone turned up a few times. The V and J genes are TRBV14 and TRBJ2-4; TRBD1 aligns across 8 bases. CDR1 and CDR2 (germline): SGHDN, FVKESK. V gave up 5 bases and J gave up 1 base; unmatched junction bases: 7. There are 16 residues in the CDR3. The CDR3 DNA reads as TGTGCCAGCAGCTTACACAACAGGGGGGCCAAAAACATTCAGTACTTC. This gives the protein CASSLHNRGAKNIQYF.

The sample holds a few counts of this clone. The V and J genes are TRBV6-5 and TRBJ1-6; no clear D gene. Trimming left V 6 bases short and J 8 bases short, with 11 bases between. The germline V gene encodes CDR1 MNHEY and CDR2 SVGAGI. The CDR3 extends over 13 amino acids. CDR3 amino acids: CASRHNWDSPLHF. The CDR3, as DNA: TGTGCCAGCAGGCACAATTGGGATTCACCCCTCCACTTT.

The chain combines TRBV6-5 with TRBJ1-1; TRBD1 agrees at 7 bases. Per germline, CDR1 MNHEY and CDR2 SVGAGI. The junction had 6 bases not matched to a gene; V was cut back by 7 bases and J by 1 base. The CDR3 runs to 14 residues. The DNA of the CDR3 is TGTGCCAGCAAATCACAGGGGAGGAACACTGAAGCTTTCTTT. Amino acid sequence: CASKSQGRNTEAFF.

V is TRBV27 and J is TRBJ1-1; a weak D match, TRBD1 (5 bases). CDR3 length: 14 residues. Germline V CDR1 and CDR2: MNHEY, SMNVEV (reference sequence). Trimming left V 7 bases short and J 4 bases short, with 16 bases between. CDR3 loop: CASTDPIRGTEAFF. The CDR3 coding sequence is TGTGCCAGCACCGATCCGATTAGGGGCACTGAAGCTTTCTTT.

This CDR3 is CATSRDRLAGETQYF. In DNA, the CDR3 is TGTGCCACCAGCAGAGATCGGTTAGCGGGGGAGACCCAGTACTTC. The gene calls are TRBV15 and TRBJ2-5; 8 bases line up with TRBD2. Per the germline V gene, CDR1 is LNHNV and CDR2 is YYDKDF (reference sequence). CDR3 length equals 15 residues. J gave up 5 bases and V 0 bases, and 5 bases lay outside the gene matches.

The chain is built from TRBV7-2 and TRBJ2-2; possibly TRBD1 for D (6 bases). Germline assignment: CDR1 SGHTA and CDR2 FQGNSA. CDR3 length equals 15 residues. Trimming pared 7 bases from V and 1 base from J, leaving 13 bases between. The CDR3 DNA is TGTGCCAGCACCAAAACGACAGGGAACACCGGGGAGCTGTTTTTT. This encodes CASTKTTGNTGELFF.

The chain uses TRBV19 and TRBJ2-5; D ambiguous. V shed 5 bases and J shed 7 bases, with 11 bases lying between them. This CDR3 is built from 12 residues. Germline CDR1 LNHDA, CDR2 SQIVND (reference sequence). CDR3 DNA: TGTGCCAGTAGTCCCACCCGCGGGACCCAGTACTTC. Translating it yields CASSPTRGTQYF. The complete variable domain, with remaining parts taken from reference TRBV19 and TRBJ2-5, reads DGGITQSPKYLFRKEGQNVTLSCEQNLNHDAMYWYRQDPGQGLRLIYYSQIVNDFQKGDIAEGYSVSREKKESFPLTVTSAQKNPTAFYLCASSPTRGTQYFGPGTRLLVL.